The present T cell receptor beta chain was sequenced within a study of PD-1 blockade in classical Hodgkin lymphoma. The method was immunoSEQ multiplex PCR; TCRdb's version includes in-frame clones alone and lacks a portion of them. The table shows fewer than 95,000 clones, with about 83% occurring only once. As concerns this clone: No antigen is known for it.

The CDR3 totals 14 residues. The germline V and J ends were trimmed by 0 bases and 3 bases, with 10 bases remaining between them. Germline-derived CDR1 and CDR2 are SGHRS and YFSETQ. Study results and caveats: Diminished baseline TCR diversity has been reported in newly diagnosed patients relative to healthy donors. Baseline diversity in complete responders resembled that of newly diagnosed patients.

The time point was: cycle 4 day 1 (C4D1), after 5 to 7 weeks of nivolumab. No patient escaped relapse after autologous stem cell transplantation, and brentuximab vedotin exposure varied. The sample was peripheral blood mononuclear cells (PBMCs), taken before the fourth cycle of nivolumab. The TCR sequence derives from a human donor with classical Hodgkin lymphoma. The J gene is TRBJ2-7, the V gene TRBV5-1; maybe TRBD1 (6 bases). Here the CDR3 DNA reads TGCGCCAGCAGCTTGGAGGGACAAAACTACGAGCAGTACTTC. This sequence encodes CASSLEGQNYEQYF.